This record covers a single TCR beta chain. Its antigen is unknown. No base quality information exists; no much larger clone differs at one position. Collaborating institutions collected whole blood in K2EDTA tubes following their own protocols. For TCRbeta analysis, collaborators shipped samples in one of three forms: frozen whole blood, isolated PBMCs, or DNA extracted from either of those sample types. This sample stems from a study of blood T cell repertoires in COVID-19 (TCRdb year 2020). Study-wide context: Collaborator samples came from the United States, Italy and Spain and covered acute and convalescent phases of COVID-19. The prospective study material was composed of cDNA or gDNA derived from T cells, B-cell-depleted T cells, or PBMCs. Subjects who had been exposed to COVID-19, were actively infected with it, or had recovered from it provided the deeply sampled blood TCRbeta repertoires that made up the dataset. The repertoires were released in a freely available public database intended as a resource for research on the immune response to SARS-CoV-2. The samples were drawn from the first 160 participants of the ongoing ImmuneRACE study and from under 1,500 subjects provided by 6 global collaborators. The sample metadata nearly always contained a de-identified subject ID, COVID-19 status, age in years and sex. HLA class I and class II types, where available, came from metadata supplied by the sample provider rather than from assay-based typing. The full study reports these points: The amount of clinical and demographic metadata varied by source and participant and was provided uncurated.

The germline V gene (reference sequence) provides CDR1 SGHKS and CDR2 YYEKEE. Inclusive of the bounding cysteine and phenylalanine, the CDR3 is 15 residues long. Solely the CDR3 DNA is kept, with 45 bases framed from the first base. Trimming removed 0 bases from V and 1 base from J, leaving 8 bases between the germline ends. The immunoSEQ Assay, a bias-controlled multiplex PCR, was used to amplify TCRbeta CDR3 regions from genomic DNA. The authors' pipeline ran thus. Within the assay, amplification of reference gene primers was used to estimate how many nucleated cells each sample contained. To quantify the absolute abundance of each unique TCRbeta CDR3 rearrangement, sequence reads were collapsed and filtered. For each sample, productive Simpson clonality was calculated by taking the square root of Simpson's diversity index across productive rearrangements. Held by TCRdb, this immuneACCESS table contains in-frame sequences only and omits some clones. Under half of the omission traces to an unresolved V gene where checked; the cause of the rest is unknown. V, J and clone size were drawn from that table, and D and trimming were deduced from the DNA. The sample table contains some 220,000 clones; only one count was recorded for about 83% of them. More than 5% of the sample is in the top ten clones.

The sequence derives from a human donor in a cohort sampled during active COVID-19. Sequenced: peripheral blood. The sequence is built from TRBV5-5 and TRBJ2-1, with the D gene uncertain. The CDR3 reads CASSLAPGSYNEQFF. The nucleotide sequence is given as TGTGCCAGCAGCTTGGCCCCCGGTTCCTACAATGAGCAGTTCTTC.